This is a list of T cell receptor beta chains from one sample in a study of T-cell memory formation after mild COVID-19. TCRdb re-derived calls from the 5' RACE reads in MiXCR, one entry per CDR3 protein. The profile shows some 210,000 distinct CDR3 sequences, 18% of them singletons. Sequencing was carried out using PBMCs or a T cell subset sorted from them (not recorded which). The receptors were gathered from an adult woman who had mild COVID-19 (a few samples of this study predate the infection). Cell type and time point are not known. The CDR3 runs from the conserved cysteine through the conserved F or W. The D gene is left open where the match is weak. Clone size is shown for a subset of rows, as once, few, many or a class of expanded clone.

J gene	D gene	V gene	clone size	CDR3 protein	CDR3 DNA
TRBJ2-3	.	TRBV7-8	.	CASSKVSGTALAYGTDTQYF	TGTGCCAGCAGCAAAGTCTCCGGGACCGCACTGGCCTACGGCACAGATACGCAGTATTTT
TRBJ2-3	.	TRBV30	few	CAWSTDFTSTDTQYF	TGTGCCTGGAGCACGGACTTCACTAGCACAGATACGCAGTATTTT
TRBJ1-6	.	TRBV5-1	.	CASSLDAHNSPLHF	TGCGCCAGCAGCTTGGATGCCCATAATTCACCCCTCCACTTT
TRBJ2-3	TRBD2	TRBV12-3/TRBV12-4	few	CASSFGAGRTDTQYF	TGTGCCAGCAGTTTCGGAGCGGGACGCACAGATACGCAGTATTTT
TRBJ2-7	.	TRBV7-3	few	CASSLTATAAAEQYF	TGTGCCAGCAGCTTAACCGCGACAGCCGCTGCCGAGCAGTACTTC
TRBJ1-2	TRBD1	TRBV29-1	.	CSVPPGQGSYGYTF	TGCAGCGTCCCTCCGGGACAGGGAAGCTATGGCTACACCTTC
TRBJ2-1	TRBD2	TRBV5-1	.	CASGPRGSESEQFF	TGCGCCAGCGGCCCGCGCGGGAGTGAGAGTGAGCAGTTCTTC
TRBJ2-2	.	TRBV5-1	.	CASSLDGRTTGELFF	TGCGCCAGCAGCTTGGACGGGAGAACCACCGGGGAGCTGTTTTTT
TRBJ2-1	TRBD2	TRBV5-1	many	CASSLGLADEQFF	TGCGCCAGCAGCCTGGGACTAGCGGATGAGCAGTTCTTC
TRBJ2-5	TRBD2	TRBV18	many	CASQGLAGRETQYF	TGTGCCAGCCAGGGACTAGCGGGAAGAGAGACCCAGTACTTC
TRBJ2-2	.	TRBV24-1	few	CATSDPGGTGELFF	TGTGCCACCAGTGATCCCGGGGGAACCGGGGAGCTGTTTTTT
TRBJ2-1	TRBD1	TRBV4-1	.	CASSSNPGQGIDEQFF	TGCGCCAGCAGCTCAAACCCTGGACAGGGGATCGATGAGCAGTTCTTC
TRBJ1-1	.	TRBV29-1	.	CSVGGHGEAFF	TGCAGCGTTGGGGGGCACGGGGAAGCTTTCTTT
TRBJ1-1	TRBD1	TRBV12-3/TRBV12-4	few	CASSPSLGTEARTEAFF	TGTGCCAGCAGTCCCAGTTTAGGGACAGAGGCGAGGACTGAAGCTTTCTTT
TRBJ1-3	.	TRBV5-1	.	CASSLVSGVGGNTIYF	TGCGCCAGCAGCTTGGTCTCGGGAGTAGGTGGAAACACCATATATTTT
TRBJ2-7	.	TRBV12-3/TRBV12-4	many	CASSQVMGEQYF	TGTGCCAGCAGCCAAGTTATGGGGGAGCAGTACTTC
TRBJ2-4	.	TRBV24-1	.	CATSDPRGGGAKNIQYF	TGTGCCACCAGTGATCCCCGAGGTGGGGGGGCCAAAAACATTCAGTACTTC
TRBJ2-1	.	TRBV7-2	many	CASTLALGMYNEQFF	TGTGCCAGCACCCTAGCGTTAGGGATGTACAATGAGCAGTTCTTC
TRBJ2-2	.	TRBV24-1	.	CATSNYKATTGELFF	TGTGCCACCAGTAATTATAAGGCTACCACCGGGGAGCTGTTTTTT
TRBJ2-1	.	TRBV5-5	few	CASSLLSGLRNEQFF	TGTGCCAGCAGCTTGCTATCGGGCCTTAGAAATGAGCAGTTCTTC
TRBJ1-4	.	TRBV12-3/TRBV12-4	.	CASSFARGRQANEKLFF	TGTGCCAGCAGTTTTGCTCGGGGACGTCAAGCTAATGAAAAACTGTTTTTT
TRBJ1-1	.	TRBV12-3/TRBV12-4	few	CASSRGLDTEAFF	TGTGCCAGCTCCCGGGGGCTAGACACTGAAGCTTTCTTT
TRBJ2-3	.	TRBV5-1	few	CASSLEDGGLTDTQYF	TGCGCCAGCAGCTTGGAAGACGGGGGCCTCACAGATACGCAGTATTTT
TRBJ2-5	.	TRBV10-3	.	CAISEWVRARETQYF	TGTGCCATCAGTGAATGGGTCAGGGCCCGAGAGACCCAGTACTTC
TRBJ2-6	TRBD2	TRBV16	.	CASSPRGTSGSGANVLTF	TGTGCCAGCAGCCCCCGTGGGACTAGCGGCTCTGGGGCCAACGTCCTGACTTTC
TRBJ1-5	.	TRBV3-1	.	CASSQGGYNQPQHF	TGTGCCAGCAGCCAAGGAGGATACAATCAGCCCCAGCATTTT
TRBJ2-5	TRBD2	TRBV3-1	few	CASSLGLARETQYF	TGTGCCAGCAGCCTCGGACTAGCGCGAGAGACCCAGTACTTC
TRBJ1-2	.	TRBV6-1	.	CASRSPRATYGYTF	TGTGCCAGCAGAAGCCCCCGGGCCACCTATGGCTACACCTTC
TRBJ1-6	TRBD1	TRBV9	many	CASSPRTGQGNSPLHF	TGTGCCAGCAGCCCAAGGACAGGGCAGGGTAATTCACCCCTCCACTTT
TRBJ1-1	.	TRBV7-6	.	CASSLDTMTEAFF	TGTGCCAGCAGCTTAGACACGATGACTGAAGCTTTCTTT
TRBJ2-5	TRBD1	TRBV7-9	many	CASSSRTGNAGGTQYF	TGTGCCAGCAGCTCGAGGACAGGGAACGCGGGCGGGACCCAGTACTTC
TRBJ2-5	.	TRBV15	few	CATSRDAGKETQYF	TGTGCCACCAGCAGAGATGCAGGGAAGGAGACCCAGTACTTC
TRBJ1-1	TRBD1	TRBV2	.	CASRRTGPTEAFF	TGTGCCAGCAGGAGGACAGGCCCCACTGAAGCTTTCTTT
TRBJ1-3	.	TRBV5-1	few	CASSKDGLSGNTIYF	TGCGCCAGCAGCAAGGACGGCCTCTCTGGAAACACCATATATTTT
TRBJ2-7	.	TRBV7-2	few	CASSLGPGPYEQYF	TGTGCCAGCAGCTTGGGTCCAGGGCCCTACGAGCAGTACTTC
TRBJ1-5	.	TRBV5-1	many	CASSLSGDQPQHF	TGCGCCAGCAGCTTATCCGGGGACCAGCCCCAGCATTTT
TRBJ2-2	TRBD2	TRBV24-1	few	CATATGTSGTGELFF	TGTGCCACCGCCACCGGGACTAGCGGGACCGGGGAGCTGTTTTTT
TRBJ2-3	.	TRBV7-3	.	CASSSSLRNTQYF	TGTGCCAGCAGCTCCTCTCTACGGAATACGCAGTATTTT
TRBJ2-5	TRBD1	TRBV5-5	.	CASSPTDRGLETQYF	TGTGCCAGCAGCCCAACGGACAGGGGGCTAGAGACCCAGTACTTC
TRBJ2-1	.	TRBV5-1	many	CASSLLRDSYNEQFF	TGCGCCAGCAGCTTGTTGAGGGACTCCTACAATGAGCAGTTCTTC
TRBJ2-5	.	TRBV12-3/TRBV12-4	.	CASSSTKAVRETQYF	TGTGCCAGCAGCTCTACAAAAGCTGTCCGAGAGACCCAGTACTTC
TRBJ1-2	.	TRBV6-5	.	CASSYSGGGQGYTF	TGTGCCAGCAGTTACTCGGGGGGAGGTCAGGGCTACACCTTC
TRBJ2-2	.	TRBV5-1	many	CASSLDGFRGELFF	TGCGCCAGCAGCTTGGATGGCTTCCGCGGGGAGCTGTTTTTT
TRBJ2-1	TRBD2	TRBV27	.	CASSPLPGLAPEQFF	TGTGCCAGCAGTCCTCTTCCGGGACTAGCTCCGGAGCAGTTCTTC
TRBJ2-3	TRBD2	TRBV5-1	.	CASSIGTSPSTDTQYF	TGCGCCAGCAGCATAGGGACTAGCCCTAGCACAGATACGCAGTATTTT
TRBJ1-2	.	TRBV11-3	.	CASSLVLSVTAGYGYTF	TGTGCCAGCAGCTTGGTCTTGTCGGTGACAGCGGGATATGGCTACACCTTC
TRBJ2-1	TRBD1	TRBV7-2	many	CASSSRTGGYHNEQFF	TGTGCCAGCAGCTCGAGGACAGGGGGGTACCACAATGAGCAGTTCTTC
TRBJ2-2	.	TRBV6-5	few	CASRPPRGTGELFF	TGTGCCAGCCGGCCTCCAAGGGGGACCGGGGAGCTGTTTTTT
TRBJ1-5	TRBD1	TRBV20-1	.	CSARPNTGGNSNQPQHF	TGCAGTGCACGACCTAATACAGGGGGGAATAGCAATCAGCCCCAGCATTTT
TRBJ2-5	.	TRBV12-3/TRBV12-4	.	CASSPGGPQTQYF	TGTGCCAGCAGTCCCGGGGGGCCACAGACCCAGTACTTC
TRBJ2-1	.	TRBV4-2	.	CASSRTTLAIYNEQFF	TGTGCCAGCAGCCGTACCACCCTAGCGATCTACAATGAGCAGTTCTTC
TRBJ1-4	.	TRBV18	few	CASSQRTGGEKLFF	TGTGCCAGCTCACAACGGACTGGCGGTGAAAAACTGTTTTTT
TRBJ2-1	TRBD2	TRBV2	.	CASTRGLAGANEQFF	TGTGCCAGCACCAGGGGACTAGCGGGAGCCAATGAGCAGTTCTTC